These 3 T cell receptor beta chains came from one sample sequenced in a study of blood T cells in healthy people across ages. Sample-barcoded 5' priming and a J-beta primer mix drove a second PCR of about 7 to 12 cycles. A single record per CDR3 protein comes from TCRdb applying MiXCR to the 5' RACE reads. This repertoire shows roughly 800,000 distinct CDR3 sequences, approximately 25% found once; its top ten account for 3% to 4%. These data were also filed under a second study, of T cells of mothers and their children.

Sequences were obtained from blood. The receptors shown here come from a boy between 5 and 17 years old in good health.

This clonotype was detected only a few times. The chain links TRBV29-1 to TRBJ2-1, with D possibly being TRBD1 (6 bases). CDR3 length: 15 residues. Germline-derived CDR1 and CDR2 are SQVTM and ANQGSEA. Deletions cut 6 bases from V and 1 base from J, with 16 bases between. The CDR3 DNA reads as TGCAGCGTCGAAACAGGGACCTTATCCTACAATGAGCAGTTCTTC. It codes for CSVETGTLSYNEQFF.

This clonotype occurred a few times. This chain joins TRBV29-1 and TRBJ2-1, with TRBD2 matching over 14 bases. Germline assignment: CDR1 SQVTM and CDR2 ANQGSEA. There are 15 residues in the CDR3. J gave up 6 bases and V 4 bases, and 5 bases lay outside the gene matches. The CDR3 nucleotides are TGCAGCGTTGCCCCAGGGACTAGCGGGAGCAATGAGCAGTTCTTC. Translation: CSVAPGTSGSNEQFF.

This clonotype came up a few times. The J gene is TRBJ2-3, the V gene TRBV7-2; the match to TRBD1 covers 8 bases. The CDR3 sequence is 14 residues long. In germline, CDR1 is SGHTA, CDR2 FQGNSA. Losses at the gene ends were 7 bases for V and 4 bases for J; bases not matched to a gene: 7. CDR3 in DNA: TGTGCCAGCAAAAAGACAGGGGAGGCAGATACGCAGTATTTT. Its translation: CASKKTGEADTQYF.